This T cell receptor (beta chain) originates from a study of shared clonotypes between healthy human individuals. Study as a whole: Sampling drew on donors who were a couple of women and three men aged 18 to 49. Each donor's CD4 naive and CD4 memory cells filled three plates apiece, CD8 naive two, and CD8 memory one. Study-wide findings and caveats: Generation probability values for non-shared clonotypes were lower than those for clonotypes shared by all four donors. The naive CD4 repertoires of several donors were compared, and roughly 5% of clonotypes were shared.

CD45RO negativity and positive selection for CCR7 defined naive CD8 cells, a population that excluded terminally differentiated effector memory CD45RA+ cells. CDR1 is SQVTM and CDR2 is ANQGSEA in the germline V gene. The CDR3 consists of 13 residues. Data came from immunoSEQ multiplex PCR; TCRdb stores just in-frame clones and leaves some out. The sample includes hundreds of thousands of clones, around 96% seen only once; the top ten take about 0.11%. A note on this clone: What it binds is not known. At one end, the junction sequence differs from germline, possibly due to a read error.

Sequencing used naive CD8+ T cells sorted from blood. The TCR comes from a woman aged 30 to 39 in good health. The J gene is TRBJ2-7, the V gene TRBV29-1, with 10 bases aligning to TRBD2. In DNA, the CDR3 is TGCAGCGTCGAAGCGGGAGGGCCTCACGAGCAGTACTTC. Amino acids: CSVEAGGPHEQYF.